This paragraph reports one T cell receptor beta chain. Its matching antigen is unknown. It was with a sample-barcoded 5' primer and a J-beta primer mix that a second PCR of roughly 7 to 12 cycles was run. TCRdb processed the 5' RACE reads anew with MiXCR; each CDR3 protein has one entry. The sample has 1.5 million or so distinct CDR3 sequences, around 39% seen once. This CDR3 comprises 16 residues. Losses at the gene ends were 4 bases for V and 3 bases for J; bases not matched to a gene: 8. Per germline, CDR1 SGHRS and CDR2 YFSETQ. These data originate in a study of blood T cells in healthy people across ages. Study results and caveats: Greater diversity and more naive CD4+ cells were seen in long-lived donors than in aged donors.

Specimen: blood. The V gene is TRBV5-1, the J gene TRBJ2-3, with 10 bases lining up with TRBD2. This clonotype was obtained from a woman younger than 30 in good health. CDR3: CASSTLAGGLTDTQYF. In nucleotides, the CDR3 is TGCGCCAGCAGCACCTTAGCGGGGGGCCTGACAGATACGCAGTATTTT.